A single sample gave rise to the 12 T cell receptor beta chains below, sequenced in a study of blood T cell repertoires in COVID-19. Clones were sequenced by immunoSEQ multiplex PCR, and TCRdb holds only the in-frame ones, with some missing. The table has 150,000 to 200,000 clones, 88% seen once. Sequenced: peripheral blood. Source of these receptors: a man in his forties with active or convalescent COVID-19.

V is TRBV27 and J is TRBJ1-5; tentative D call: TRBD1 (6 bases). The CDR3 contains 14 residues. V dropped 5 bases and J dropped 7 bases, with 15 bases sitting between them. The V gene's germline CDR1 is MNHEY and CDR2 SMNVEV (reference sequence). CDR3 sequence reads: CASSPNRVNQPQHF. In nucleotides, the CDR3 is TGTGCCAGCAGTCCCAACAGGGTGAACCAGCCCCAGCATTTT.

This chain connects TRBV6-5 to TRBJ2-2; 7 positions agree with TRBD1. CDR3 size: 14 residues. Per germline, CDR1 MNHEY and CDR2 SVGAGI. With V trimmed by 5 bases and J by 7 bases, 7 bases remained unmatched. CDR3 protein: CASSRRGTVGELFF. The CDR3 nucleotides read TGTGCCAGCAGTCGCCGAGGGACAGTCGGGGAGCTGTTTTTT.

The chain employs TRBV7-9 and TRBJ1-6; 9 nucleotides align to TRBD1. The CDR3 covers 17 residues. Losses at the gene ends were 3 bases for V and 7 bases for J; bases not matched to a gene: 10. From germline, CDR1 is SEHNR and CDR2 FQNEAQ (reference sequence). The CDR3 nucleotides are TGTGCCAGCAGCTTTATTTACAGGGGGCGAGAGAATTCACCCCTCCACTTT. Translating gives CASSFIYRGRENSPLHF.

This chain joins TRBV7-2 and TRBJ2-1; D may be TRBD2 (6 bases). The CDR3 contains 14 residues. The germline V gene has CDR1 SGHTA and CDR2 FQGNSA. V lost 1 base to trimming and J lost 3 bases, with 7 bases between them. The CDR3 protein is CASSLGRGYNEQFF. CDR3 bases: TGTGCCAGCAGCTTAGGGCGGGGCTACAATGAGCAGTTCTTC.

This chain joins TRBV7-9 and TRBJ1-1; D is possibly TRBD1 (6 bases). Germline lookup yields CDR1 SEHNR and CDR2 FQNEAQ (reference sequence). With 2 bases removed from V and 4 bases from J, the gap between germline ends came to 8 bases. This CDR3 has 13 residues. The CDR3 sequence is CASSLTQGTEAFF. CDR3 DNA sequence: TGTGCCAGCAGCTTAACACAGGGCACTGAAGCTTTCTTT.

The chain links TRBV11-3 to TRBJ2-5, with a weak D call TRBD2 (7 bases). The CDR3 length is 16 residues. Deletions cut 4 bases from V and 2 bases from J, with 17 bases between. Germline lookup yields CDR1 SGHNT and CDR2 YENEEA. The chain's CDR3 is CASSYRGGALQETQYF. CDR3 coding DNA: TGTGCCAGCAGCTATAGGGGGGGGGCCCTACAAGAGACCCAGTACTTC.

This clone was seen a few times. The rearrangement links TRBV19 to TRBJ2-3, with 13 bases fitting TRBD2. Germline CDR1 reads LNHDA; CDR2 reads SQIVND (reference sequence). V lost 6 bases to trimming and J lost 0 bases; unmatched junction nucleotides: 9. This CDR3 comprises 18 residues. The CDR3 coding sequence is TGTGCCAGTAGCCAACCGGGACTAGCGGGACCAAGCACAGATACGCAGTATTTT. Protein: CASSQPGLAGPSTDTQYF. The full variable domain, rest sourced from reference TRBV19 and TRBJ2-3, is DGGITQSPKYLFRKEGQNVTLSCEQNLNHDAMYWYRQDPGQGLRLIYYSQIVNDFQKGDIAEGYSVSREKKESFPLTVTSAQKNPTAFYLCASSQPGLAGPSTDTQYFGPGTRLTVL.

This chain joins TRBV4-2 and TRBJ2-3; 8 bases map to TRBD2. The germline gives CDR1 LGHNA, CDR2 YNFKEQ. This CDR3 contains 17 residues. V was clipped by 4 bases and J by 2 bases; unmatched bases: 11. CDR3 coding DNA: TGTGCCAGCAGCCTTGAGGGGGTAGCGGGGACCACAGATACGCAGTATTTT. Translating it yields CASSLEGVAGTTDTQYF.

V and J are TRBV9 and TRBJ2-1; possible D gene TRBD2, 5 bases. The germline CDR1 and CDR2 sequences are SGDLS and YYNGEE. CDR3 length: 16 amino acids. Trimming removed 2 bases from V and 2 bases from J, with 14 bases in between. The CDR3 DNA is TGTGCCAGCAGCGTTGGGTCCGAGGGCCCCTACAATGAGCAGTTCTTC. Translating gives CASSVGSEGPYNEQFF.

The chain links TRBV14 to TRBJ2-1; 7 bases align to TRBD2. The ends lost 8 bases at V and 8 bases at J; junction bases unmatched: 15. The CDR3 contains 15 residues. Germline values: CDR1 SGHDN, CDR2 FVKESK. The CDR3 reads CASQMGGGSVYEQFF. CDR3 DNA sequence: TGTGCCAGCCAGATGGGCGGCGGGAGTGTATATGAGCAGTTCTTC. The full variable domain, rest sourced from reference TRBV14 and TRBJ2-1, is EAGVTQFPSHSVIEKGQTVTLRCDPISGHDNLYWYRRVMGKEIKFLLHFVKESKQDESGMPNNRFLAERTGGTYSTLKVQPAELEDSGVYFCASQMGGGSVYEQFFGPGTRLTVL.

This chain links TRBV11-2 with TRBJ2-7; 9 bases match TRBD2. The CDR3 consists of 15 residues. V was clipped by 0 bases and J by 0 bases; unmatched bases: 0. Germline CDR1 and CDR2: SGHAT and FQNNGV. As DNA, the CDR3 is TGTGCCAGCAGCTTAGAACTAGCGGGCTCCTACGAGCAGTACTTC. Translation: CASSLELAGSYEQYF.

The genes are TRBV20-1 and TRBJ2-5; possible D gene TRBD2, 5 bases. The CDR3 spans 14 residues. In germline, CDR1 is DFQATT, CDR2 SNEGSKA (reference sequence). V was clipped by 3 bases and J by 1 base, with 12 bases between them. The CDR3 spells CSASMSGSQETQYF. CDR3 sequence (DNA): TGCAGTGCTAGTATGTCGGGGTCCCAAGAGACCCAGTACTTC.